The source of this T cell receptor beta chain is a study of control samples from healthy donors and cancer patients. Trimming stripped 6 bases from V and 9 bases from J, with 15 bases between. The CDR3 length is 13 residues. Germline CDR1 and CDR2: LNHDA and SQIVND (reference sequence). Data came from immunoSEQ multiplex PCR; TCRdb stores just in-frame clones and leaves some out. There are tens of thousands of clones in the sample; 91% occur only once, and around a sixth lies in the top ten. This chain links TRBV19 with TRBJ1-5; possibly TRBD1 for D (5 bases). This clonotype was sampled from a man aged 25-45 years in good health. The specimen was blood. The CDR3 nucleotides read TGTGCCAGTAGAAGCCGGGACGTACGGCCCCAGCATTTT. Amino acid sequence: CASRSRDVRPQHF.